One and the same sample provided the 14 T cell receptor beta chains below, sequenced in a study of cytotoxic CD8 clonotypes in ibrutinib-treated CLL. Assay used: immunoSEQ multiplex PCR; TCRdb lists only in-frame clones, some missing. Among 150,000 to 200,000 clones listed, about four fifths were seen once. Sample: PBMCs, taken after 24 months of ibrutinib treatment. The source of these receptors is a human donor with chronic lymphocytic leukemia.

This CDR3 reads CASSLGRALNQPQHF. The CDR3 DNA sequence: TGTGCCAGCAGCTTGGGCAGGGCCCTAAATCAGCCCCAGCATTTT. V and J are TRBV5-8 and TRBJ1-5, with D perhaps TRBD1 (5 bases). Germline V gene sequence: CDR1 SGHTS, CDR2 YDEGEE. This CDR3 region has 15 residues. V was pared by 0 bases and J by 4 bases, with 11 bases between.

The gene calls are TRBV30 and TRBJ2-2, with TRBD1 matching 9 bases. The germline V gene has CDR1 GTSNPN and CDR2 SVGIG (reference sequence). CDR3 length: 15 residues. Trimming at V came to 0 bases and at J to 6 bases, leaving 5 bases not matched to a gene. The CDR3 spells CAWSVRDRVSGELFF. The CDR3 nucleotides read TGTGCCTGGAGTGTACGGGACAGGGTTTCCGGGGAGCTGTTTTTT. Based on the CDR3 plus reference TRBV30 and TRBJ2-2, the full variable domain is SQTIHQWPATLVQPVGSPLSLECTVEGTSNPNLYWYRQAAGRGLQLLFYSVGIGQISSEVPQNLSASRPQDRQFILSSKKLLLSDSGFYLCAWSVRDRVSGELFFGEGSRLTVL.

The chain joins TRBV7-9 to TRBJ2-7; 7 bases agree with TRBD2. The germline V gene has CDR1 SEHNR and CDR2 FQNEAQ (reference sequence). The CDR3 contains 14 residues. Losses at the gene ends were 4 bases for V and 2 bases for J; bases not matched to a gene: 5. CDR3 loop: CASSSGTTPYEQYF. For the CDR3, the DNA is TGTGCCAGCAGCTCCGGGACTACCCCCTACGAGCAGTACTTC.

The chain has TRBV19 and TRBJ2-3, with 9 bases lining up with TRBD2. Losses at the gene ends were 5 bases for V and 4 bases for J; bases not matched to a gene: 10. This CDR3 contains 16 residues. Germline lookup yields CDR1 LNHDA and CDR2 SQIVND (reference sequence). The CDR3 region has the DNA TGTGCCAGTAGTCGGGTAGCGGGAGATGTGGCAGATACGCAGTATTTT. This translates into CASSRVAGDVADTQYF.

CDR3 protein: CAWSGQVNQPQHF. DNA of the CDR3: TGTGCCTGGAGTGGACAGGTCAATCAGCCCCAGCATTTT. V usage is TRBV30 and J usage is TRBJ1-5; D is perhaps TRBD1 (6 bases). CDR3 length equals 13 residues. CDR1 is GTSNPN, CDR2 SVGIG, per germline (reference sequence). V was shortened by 1 base and J by 3 bases, with 7 bases between the two germline ends.

Only one count was recorded for this clone. The chain uses TRBV10-3 and TRBJ1-2; D is undetermined. The length of the CDR3 is 13 residues. The V end was cut by 7 bases, the J end by 5 bases, with 14 bases between. CDR1 and CDR2 (germline): ENHRY, SYGVKD. CDR3 DNA sequence: TGTGCCATCACGGTGGCCGGGGAATATGGCTACACCTTC. As protein: CAITVAGEYGYTF.

V usage is TRBV27 and J usage is TRBJ2-7; unclear D gene. CDR1 is MNHEY, CDR2 SMNVEV, per germline (reference sequence). The CDR3 length is 14 residues. With 6 bases removed from V and 1 base from J, the gap between germline ends came to 13 bases. CDR3 amino acids: CASSPFGQSYEQYF. The CDR3 nucleotides are TGTGCCAGCAGCCCGTTCGGGCAATCCTACGAGCAGTACTTC.

The CDR3 DNA reads TGTGCCATCAGTGGAAGCGGGGGGGCCTCGGGCACAGATACGCAGTATTTT. Protein product: CAISGSGGASGTDTQYF. The chain links TRBV10-3 to TRBJ2-3; 10 bases map to TRBD2. The germline V gene has CDR1 ENHRY and CDR2 SYGVKD. CDR3 size: 17 residues. With 4 bases clipped from V and 1 base from J, the junction kept 8 bases outside the gene matches.

V and J are TRBV2 and TRBJ1-4, with no clear D. Per the germline V gene, CDR1 is SNHLY and CDR2 is FYNNEI. This CDR3 has 13 residues. V lost 7 bases, J lost 3 bases, and 9 bases lay in between. In nucleotides, the CDR3 is TGTGCCAGCATGCGAAGCGCTAATGAAAAACTGTTTTTT. It encodes CASMRSANEKLFF.

This clone was counted between two and nine times. The chain joins TRBV6-5 to TRBJ1-2; 7 nucleotides agree with TRBD1. The germline gives CDR1 MNHEY, CDR2 SVGAGI. CDR3 length equals 12 residues. Germline trimming cut 6 bases from V and 4 bases from J; bases unmatched to any gene: 2. The CDR3 loop reads CASRDRLYGYTF. The CDR3 bases are TGTGCCAGCAGGGACAGGCTCTATGGCTACACCTTC.

This clone came up a few times. This rearrangement joins TRBV30 to TRBJ1-1, with D possibly TRBD1 on 5 matching bases. The germline V gene has CDR1 GTSNPN and CDR2 SVGIG (reference sequence). The CDR3 consists of 12 residues. The V end lost 4 bases, the J end lost 9 bases, and 15 bases lay between the germline ends. The CDR3 bases are TGTGCCTGGACCTTCTCCGGGACGCAAGCTTTCTTT. Encoded protein: CAWTFSGTQAFF. The full variable domain, in which reference TRBV30 and TRBJ1-1 provide the parts outside the CDR3, is SQTIHQWPATLVQPVGSPLSLECTVEGTSNPNLYWYRQAAGRGLQLLFYSVGIGQISSEVPQNLSASRPQDRQFILSSKKLLLSDSGFYLCAWTFSGTQAFFGQGTRLTVV.

The V gene is TRBV4-1, the J gene TRBJ1-4; 11 bases fit TRBD1. V lost 4 bases to trimming and J lost 8 bases; unmatched junction nucleotides: 6. The germline gives CDR1 MGHRA, CDR2 YSYEKL. CDR3 length equals 15 residues. The CDR3 region is CASSLRTGGEEKLFF. CDR3 coding DNA: TGCGCCAGCAGCCTTAGGACAGGGGGCGAGGAAAAACTGTTTTTT.

In DNA, the CDR3 is TGTGCCAGCAGTTACGGCCTCGGGGATTATGGCTACACCTTC. Amino acids: CASSYGLGDYGYTF. This chain uses TRBV6-6 with TRBJ1-2; no definite D call. CDR1 and CDR2 from the germline V gene are MNHNY and SVGAGI (reference sequence). V lost 2 bases, J lost 5 bases, and 12 bases lay in between. There are 14 residues in the CDR3.

CDR3 sequence reads: CAWRLSGGNRYTEAFF. DNA of the CDR3: TGTGCCTGGAGACTATCCGGGGGCAATCGGTACACTGAAGCTTTCTTT. The chain employs TRBV30 and TRBJ1-1; weak D call: TRBD1 (6 bases). Germline V lookup: CDR1 GTSNPN, CDR2 SVGIG (reference sequence). With 3 bases removed from V and 3 bases from J, the gap between germline ends came to 20 bases. The CDR3 contains 16 residues.